Below, 14 T cell receptor beta chains from the same sample are listed, as sequenced in a study of blood T cell repertoires in COVID-19. Assay used: immunoSEQ multiplex PCR; TCRdb lists only in-frame clones, some missing. The table has under 90,000 clones, approximately 88% seen once. Sequencing input: peripheral blood. These receptors originate from a man between 60 and 75 years old with acute or convalescent COVID-19.

The J gene is TRBJ2-2, the V gene TRBV9; TRBD2 is a possible D gene (5 bases). The V gene's germline CDR1 is SGDLS and CDR2 YYNGEE. The V and J ends lost 4 bases and 4 bases respectively, with 17 bases between them. This CDR3 has 16 residues. The CDR3 sequence: CASSIATGKFTGELFF. The CDR3 nucleotides read TGTGCCAGCAGCATAGCGACGGGGAAATTCACCGGGGAGCTGTTTTTT.

The chain combines TRBV3-1 (or the pseudogene TRBV3-2) with TRBJ2-1; possibly TRBD2 for D (6 bases). V lost 1 base and J lost 8, with 15 bases in between. The CDR3 consists of 15 residues. The germline CDR1 and CDR2 sequences are LGHDT and YNNKEL (reference sequence). The CDR3 spells CASSQGRTWGDEQFF. The CDR3 DNA is TGTGCCAGCAGCCAAGGCCGGACTTGGGGGGATGAGCAGTTCTTC.

The rearrangement links TRBV5-6 to TRBJ2-7; D might be TRBD1 (6 bases). Trimming shortened V by 3 bases and J by 2 bases, and 12 bases separated the two germline ends. The CDR3 is 14 residues long. Germline V gives CDR1 SGHDT, CDR2 YYEEEE. The CDR3 DNA follows: TGTGCCAGCAGCTGGCAGGGGTATACCTACGAGCAGTACTTC. This codes for CASSWQGYTYEQYF.

V and J are TRBV18 and TRBJ2-1, with 9 bases matching TRBD2. Looked up from germline, CDR1 is KGHSH and CDR2 is LQKENI. Trimming cost V 1 base and J 0 bases; bases outside gene matches: 1. The CDR3 consists of 16 residues. CDR3: CASSPRRGGSYNEQFF. The CDR3 coding sequence is TGTGCCAGCTCACCACGGCGGGGGGGCTCCTACAATGAGCAGTTCTTC.

The chain carries TRBV6-5 and TRBJ2-7; 7 positions agree with TRBD1. After removal of 10 bases from V and 0 bases from J, the junction contained 6 bases not matched to a gene. This CDR3 contains 13 residues. Germline V lookup: CDR1 MNHEY, CDR2 SVGAGI. In DNA form, the CDR3 reads TGTGCCACCCGGGGACAGACCTCCTACGAGCAGTACTTC. Translation: CATRGQTSYEQYF.

The chain couples TRBV18 to TRBJ1-2, with 8 bases that match TRBD1. Trimming cost V 3 bases and J 5 bases; bases outside gene matches: 8. CDR3 length: 15 residues. Germline V gene sequence: CDR1 KGHSH, CDR2 LQKENI. The CDR3 DNA reads as TGTGCCAGCTCACCCATACAACAGGGGGGTTATGGCTACACCTTC. Encoded protein: CASSPIQQGGYGYTF.

The gene calls are TRBV18 and TRBJ2-1; TRBD2 matches at 9 bases. Germline V gene lookup returns CDR1 KGHSH and CDR2 LQKENI. V gave up 1 base and J gave up 9 bases; unmatched junction bases: 7. This CDR3 comprises 15 residues. Here the CDR3 DNA reads TGTGCCAGCTCACCACTGGGGACTAGCAAAAGTGAGCAGTTCTTC. This encodes CASSPLGTSKSEQFF.

This chain joins TRBV11-2 and TRBJ1-4; D uncertain. CDR3 length: 15 residues. CDR1 SGHAT and CDR2 FQNNGV come from the germline V gene. V was pared by 1 base and J by 12 bases, with 18 bases between. CDR3 in DNA: TGTGCCAGCAGCTTAGCAAACGGTCCCCACGTGGAACTGTTTTTT. Its protein product is CASSLANGPHVELFF.

V is TRBV7-2 and J is TRBJ2-7, with 8 bases matching TRBD1. The junction had 9 bases not matched to a gene; V was cut back by 1 base and J by 1 base. The CDR3 is made up of 17 amino acids. Per germline, CDR1 SGHTA and CDR2 FQGNSA. DNA of the CDR3: TGTGCCAGCAGCTTAGATTGGGAGACAGGGGCATCCTACGAGCAGTACTTC. This codes for CASSLDWETGASYEQYF.

V usage is TRBV18 and J usage is TRBJ1-1; D gene ambiguous. This CDR3 has 15 amino acids. Germline CDR1 is KGHSH and CDR2 is LQKENI. Between the trimmed V and J ends, which lost 0 bases and 2 bases, there was a span of 10 bases. The DNA for the CDR3 is TGTGCCAGCTCACCACCGAGTGTAGATAACACTGAAGCTTTCTTT. This codes for CASSPPSVDNTEAFF.

The V call is TRBV2, the J call TRBJ1-1; D is ambiguous. CDR3 length: 13 amino acids. CDR1 SNHLY and CDR2 FYNNEI come from the germline V gene. The ends were cut back, 5 bases at V and 0 bases at J, with 7 bases in the middle. CDR3 sequence reads: CASSQGLNTEAFF. CDR3 in DNA: TGTGCCAGCAGTCAAGGGCTGAACACTGAAGCTTTCTTT.

This clone was observed once. The chain uses TRBV12-3 or TRBV12-4 and TRBJ1-2, with TRBD1 as a possible D gene (6 bases). The CDR3 contains 12 residues. Trimming took off 5 bases at V and 4 bases at J, with 8 bases between the two ends. CDR3 protein: CASSTTGYGYTF. The CDR3 coding sequence is TGTGCCAGCAGTACGACAGGCTATGGCTACACCTTC.

V gene TRBV12-2 combines with J gene TRBJ1-6. TRBV12-2 represents a pseudogene. This CDR3 has 14 residues. CDR3 protein: CASRLLTGGSPLHF. The CDR3 bases are TGTGCAAGTCGCCTCTTAACGGGAGGTTCACCCCTCCACTTT.

This chain connects TRBV9 to TRBJ1-1; 7 nucleotides align to TRBD1. The CDR3 spans 16 residues. J lost 0 bases, V lost 6 bases, and 11 bases had no gene match. Germline CDR1 reads SGDLS; CDR2 reads YYNGEE. CDR3 bases: TGTGCCAGCACCCGAGACAGGGTTGGTATGAACACTGAAGCTTTCTTT. Its protein is CASTRDRVGMNTEAFF. The full variable domain, with the rest looked up from reference TRBV9 and TRBJ1-1, is DSGVTQTPKHLITATGQRVTLRCSPRSGDLSVYWYQQSLDQGLQFLIQYYNGEERAKGNILERFSAQQFPDLHSELNLSSLELGDSALYFCASTRDRVGMNTEAFFGQGTRLTVV.